Sequencing of this TCR beta chain was carried out in a study of blood T cell repertoires in COVID-19. Study summary: Acute-phase and convalescent COVID-19 samples originated in the United States, Italy and Spain. In each case, the material was cDNA or gDNA derived from T cells, B-cell-depleted T cells, or PBMCs.

Sequencing was performed with immunoSEQ multiplex PCR; in TCRdb, only in-frame clones are kept and a portion is missing. Among over 100,000 clones listed, around 90% were seen once. Between the trimmed V and J ends, which lost 3 bases and 0 bases, there was a span of 10 bases. Germline assignment: CDR1 DFQATT and CDR2 SNEGSKA (reference sequence). The CDR3 has 14 residues. This clonotype was obtained from a woman aged 50 to 65 with COVID-19, enrolled during active disease. Sequencing was done on a sample of peripheral blood. The chain has TRBV20-1 and TRBJ2-3; perhaps TRBD2 as D (6 bases). The CDR3 reads CSASLLASTDTQYF. The CDR3 nucleotides are TGCAGTGCTAGTTTACTAGCTAGCACAGATACGCAGTATTTT.